What follows are 15 T cell receptor beta chains derived from one specimen sequenced in a study of beta chain features in type 1 diabetes. Since all of the isolated RNA was reverse transcribed, expressed TCRB transcripts were what got sequenced. TCRdb's copy holds only in-frame clones and misses some; the assay was immunoSEQ multiplex PCR. The sample comprises fewer than 30,000 clones, around three fifths of which are singletons, and 1.3% to 1.5% rests with the top ten. Study-wide points: Moderate yet significant TCRB CDR3 shortening was seen in Type 1 diabetes patients in all four CD4+ subsets.

Their cognate antigens are unknown. The sequencing input was Tregs from blood. The receptors derive from a woman between 18 and 30 years old with type 1 diabetes.

CDR3 DNA: TGTGCCAGCAGCGACAGGGATAAAGTAAATGAGCAGTTCTTC. Translated: CASSDRDKVNEQFF. The V call is TRBV11-3, the J call TRBJ2-1; 7 bases agree with TRBD1. The CDR3 runs 14 residues. Germline lookup yields CDR1 SGHNT and CDR2 YENEEA. With V trimmed by 5 bases and J by 7 bases, 8 bases remained unmatched.

This chain uses TRBV2 with TRBJ2-4, with TRBD2 identical over 12 bases. The J segment lost 1 base and the V segment lost 6 bases, leaving 10 bases of the junction unmatched. Germline values: CDR1 SNHLY, CDR2 FYNNEI. This CDR3 is 18 amino acids long. The CDR3 reads CASRERLAGDAAKNIQYF. The CDR3 nucleotides read TGTGCCAGCAGAGAGCGACTAGCGGGAGATGCTGCCAAAAACATTCAGTACTTC.

This clone came up a few times. The V and J genes are TRBV29-1 and TRBJ2-1; 8 bases line up with TRBD1. Germline CDR1 is SQVTM and CDR2 is ANQGSEA. The CDR3 has 16 residues. V lost 7 bases, J lost 3 bases, and 14 bases stayed unmatched. Here the CDR3 reads CSAKGAQGGFYNEQFF. In DNA, the CDR3 is TGCAGCGCCAAGGGTGCACAGGGGGGCTTCTACAATGAGCAGTTCTTC.

This chain uses TRBV25-1 with TRBJ2-1, with 8 bases lining up with TRBD2. The CDR3 loop spans 13 amino acids. Trimming removed 8 bases from V and 8 bases from J; junction bases left unmatched: 8. CDR1 is MGHDK and CDR2 is SYGVNS in the germline V gene. CDR3 nucleotide sequence: TGTGCCAGCGGGACTAGTCGAACCGATGAGCAGTTCTTC. Amino acids: CASGTSRTDEQFF. The full variable domain, completed using reference TRBV25-1 and TRBJ2-1, is EADIYQTPRYLVIGTGKKITLECSQTMGHDKMYWYQQDPGMELHLIHYSYGVNSTEKGDLSSESTVSRIRTEHFPLTLESARPSHTSQYLCASGTSRTDEQFFGPGTRLTVL.

This clone was found a few times. The genes are TRBV7-2 and TRBJ2-1, with 9 nucleotides matching TRBD2. The CDR3 is 14 residues long. Losses at the gene ends were 1 base for V and 7 bases for J; bases not matched to a gene: 2. Germline CDR1 is SGHTA and CDR2 is FQGNSA. CDR3 loop: CASSLGSGGNEQFF. CDR3 bases: TGTGCCAGCAGCTTAGGTAGCGGGGGTAATGAGCAGTTCTTC.

This clone showed up just a few times. The V gene is TRBV6-5, the J gene TRBJ1-6; perhaps TRBD1 as D (5 bases). V lost 6 bases and J 8 bases, leaving 11 bases between the germline ends. Germline V gene data show CDR1 as MNHEY and CDR2 as SVGAGI. This CDR3 has 13 amino acids. The CDR3 nucleotides read TGTGCCAGCAGGCCCCCGGGGGATTCACCCCTCCACTTT. It encodes CASRPPGDSPLHF.

V usage is TRBV7-3 and J usage is TRBJ1-5; D not resolved. Trimming took off 9 bases at V and 2 bases at J, with 5 bases between the two ends. CDR1 and CDR2 (germline): SGHTA, FQGTGA. The CDR3 has 11 residues. CDR3 nucleotides: TGTGCCAGGAGGTGCAATCAGCCCCAGCATTTT. Its translation: CARRCNQPQHF.

CDR3 sequence reads: CASSSRQGGSSEAFF. In DNA, the CDR3 is TGTGCCAGCAGCTCCCGACAGGGTGGTTCTTCTGAAGCTTTCTTT. V and J are TRBV7-6 and TRBJ1-1; 7 nucleotides agree with TRBD1. The ends lost 4 bases at V and 6 bases at J; junction bases unmatched: 11. This CDR3 region has 15 residues. Per germline, CDR1 SGHVS and CDR2 FNYEAQ.

This clone was seen a handful of times. This chain uses TRBV6-1 with TRBJ2-7, with D maybe TRBD1 (5 bases). V shed 1 base and J shed 5 bases, with 9 bases lying between them. The CDR3 extends over 13 amino acids. Looked up from germline, CDR1 is MNHNS and CDR2 is SASEGT. The CDR3 DNA sequence: TGTGCCAGCAGTGAAGGCAGGGTGCACGAGCAGTACGTC. Protein: CASSEGRVHEQYV.

This sequence joins TRBV5-4 and TRBJ2-7; 7 bases fit TRBD2. The CDR3 length is 15 residues. The V gene end was trimmed by 4 bases and the J gene end by 2 bases; junction bases not matched to a gene: 9. In germline, CDR1 is SGHNT, CDR2 YYREEE (reference sequence). The DNA for the CDR3 is TGTGCCAGCAGCCCCCAAGCGGGATCCACCTACGAGCAGTACGTC. This encodes CASSPQAGSTYEQYV.

This sequence joins TRBV7-3 and TRBJ2-3; TRBD1 might be the D (7 bases). This CDR3 region has 15 residues. The V end was cut by 3 bases, the J end by 3 bases, with 13 bases between. Germline V gives CDR1 SGHTA, CDR2 FQGTGA. This chain's CDR3 is CASSFGQGGTDTQYF. The CDR3 DNA is TGTGCCAGCAGCTTCGGCCAGGGGGGAACAGATACGCAGTATTTT.

This clone was seen only a few times. This chain uses TRBV5-8 with TRBJ2-1; TRBD2 agrees at 9 bases. The germline V gene encodes CDR1 SGHTS and CDR2 YDEGEE. This CDR3 is 15 amino acids long. V gave up 0 bases and J gave up 8 bases; unmatched junction bases: 6. The CDR3 here is CASSLASGAGYEQFF. CDR3 sequence (DNA): TGTGCCAGCAGCTTGGCTAGCGGGGCAGGATATGAGCAGTTCTTC.

This clone has a handful of counts. The rearrangement uses TRBV5-4 and TRBJ2-1, with D possibly TRBD2 on 6 matching bases. There are 14 residues in the CDR3. V was clipped by 6 bases and J by 5 bases, with 15 bases between them. The V gene's germline CDR1 is SGHNT and CDR2 YYREEE (reference sequence). Here the CDR3 DNA reads TGTGCCAGCAAACTAGCAGATAGAAACAATGAGCAGTTCTTC. Protein product: CASKLADRNNEQFF.

This chain uses TRBV11-3 with TRBJ2-2; D not certain. Trimming left V 8 bases short and J 3 bases short, with 7 bases between. The CDR3 contains 12 residues. Germline CDR1 is SGHNT and CDR2 is YENEEA. The chain's CDR3 is CASGRYTGELFF. CDR3 bases: TGTGCCAGCGGGCGATACACCGGGGAGCTGTTTTTT.

The V call is TRBV29-1, the J call TRBJ2-1; D is perhaps TRBD2 (5 bases). From germline, CDR1 is SQVTM and CDR2 ANQGSEA. The CDR3 loop spans 11 amino acids. Deletions cut 6 bases from V and 10 bases from J, with 13 bases between. CDR3 sequence reads: CSVARSGEQFF. CDR3 in DNA: TGCAGCGTCGCAAGGAGCGGCGAGCAGTTCTTC.